One sample yielded the 17 T cell receptor beta chains listed below, sequenced in a study of T cell responses to AZD1222 COVID-19 vaccine. Profiling relied on immunoSEQ multiplex PCR, and the TCRdb table lists in-frame clones only, not all of them. The table lists some 140,000 clones, 85% to 90% of them singletons. Specimen: peripheral blood, collected on day 0 of AZD1222 vaccination. Receptors originate from an adult in good health.

The chain carries TRBV12-3 or TRBV12-4 and TRBJ2-2, with no clear D. V was trimmed by 5 bases and J by 6 bases, leaving 7 bases between them. The CDR3 runs 12 residues. CDR3 coding DNA: TGTGCCAGCAGTCTGGATGCCGGGGAGCTGTTTTTT. It specifies CASSLDAGELFF.

The rearrangement joins TRBV29-1 to TRBJ1-2; perhaps TRBD1 as D (6 bases). The V end lost 1 base, the J end lost 2 bases, and 11 bases lay between the germline ends. Per the germline V gene, CDR1 is SQVTM and CDR2 is ANQGSEA. CDR3 size: 14 residues. In nucleotides, the CDR3 is TGCAGCGTTGAAGTCAGGGGCACGAACTATGGCTACACCTTC. Translation: CSVEVRGTNYGYTF. The entire variable domain, with the rest obtained from reference TRBV29-1 and TRBJ1-2, is as follows: SAVISQKPSRDICQRGTSLTIQCQVDSQVTMMFWYRQQPGQSLTLIATANQGSEATYESGFVIDKFPISRPNLTFSTLTVSNMSPEDSSIYLCSVEVRGTNYGYTFGSGTRLTVV.

The chain employs TRBV3-1 (or the pseudogene TRBV3-2) and TRBJ1-5; D possibly corresponds to TRBD1 (6 bases). The CDR3 consists of 19 residues. V lost 1 base to trimming and J lost 3 bases, with 22 bases between them. Germline V gene data show CDR1 as LGHDT and CDR2 as YNNKEL (reference sequence). The CDR3 sequence: CASSQAVNSQGFNNQPQHF. The CDR3 nucleotides read TGTGCCAGCAGCCAAGCGGTCAACTCCCAGGGGTTCAACAATCAGCCCCAGCATTTT.

The chain links TRBV12-3 or TRBV12-4 to TRBJ1-3, with unresolved D. There are 13 residues in the CDR3. Trimming took off 3 bases at V and 2 bases at J, with 5 bases between the two ends. The CDR3 coding sequence is TGTGCCAGCAGTTTGAGGCCTGGAAACACCATATATTTT. Translated, it gives CASSLRPGNTIYF.

The chain carries TRBV27 and TRBJ1-2; a weak D match, TRBD1 (5 bases). The germline V and J ends were trimmed by 0 bases and 7 bases, with 15 bases remaining between them. CDR1 and CDR2 from the germline V gene are MNHEY and SMNVEV (reference sequence). The length of the CDR3 is 15 residues. The CDR3 loop reads CASSLSNTGGGGYTF. The CDR3 DNA is TGTGCCAGCAGTTTATCGAACACCGGGGGTGGTGGCTACACCTTC.

The chain couples TRBV24-1 to TRBJ2-3; 11 bases are shared with TRBD1. The J segment lost 3 bases and the V segment lost 0 bases, leaving 1 base of the junction unmatched. There are 16 residues in the CDR3. Germline-derived CDR1 and CDR2 are KGHDR and SFDVKD. DNA of the CDR3: TGTGCCACCAGTGATTTGGGACAGGGGGCTACAGATACGCAGTATTTT. This encodes CATSDLGQGATDTQYF.

The chain employs TRBV7-9 and TRBJ1-1; 9 nucleotides align to TRBD1. CDR3 size: 16 residues. From germline, CDR1 is SEHNR and CDR2 FQNEAQ (reference sequence). Trimming took 5 bases from V and 1 from J; bases not matched to a gene: 8. CDR3 loop: CASSHYRGLGNTEAFF. DNA for the CDR3: TGTGCCAGCAGCCACTACAGGGGGCTGGGGAACACTGAAGCTTTCTTT.

The chain has TRBV11-1 and TRBJ1-3; D unresolved. V lost 5 bases, J lost 0 bases, and 11 bases lay in between. The CDR3 runs 15 residues. The germline CDR1 and CDR2 sequences are SGHAT and FQDESV (reference sequence). CDR3 in DNA: TGTGCCAGCAGCCGATCGCAGTCCTCTGGAAACACCATATATTTT. The encoded protein is CASSRSQSSGNTIYF. The full variable domain, rest sourced from reference TRBV11-1 and TRBJ1-3, is EAEVAQSPRYKITEKSQAVAFWCDPISGHATLYWYRQILGQGPELLVQFQDESVVDDSQLPKDRFSAERLKGVDSTLKIQPAELGDSAMYLCASSRSQSSGNTIYFGEGSWLTVV.

The CDR3 bases are TGTGCCAGCAGTGTGCGGACTAGCGGGGGGCATAAGACCAACACCGGGGAGCTGTTTTTT. Its protein product is CASSVRTSGGHKTNTGELFF. The chain combines TRBV6-1 with TRBJ2-2, with 14 bases aligning to TRBD2. CDR1 is MNHNS and CDR2 is SASEGT in the germline V gene. J was trimmed by 2 bases and V by 4 bases; bases with no gene match: 12. The CDR3 contains 20 residues.

This clone has only one observation. Here the CDR3 reads CASSPRLAGGSTDTQYF. The CDR3 DNA is TGTGCCAGCAGTCCTCGACTAGCGGGGGGTAGCACAGATACGCAGTATTTT. The chain joins TRBV5-4 to TRBJ2-3; 13 bases fit TRBD2. V lost 5 bases to trimming and J lost 0 bases; unmatched junction nucleotides: 6. This CDR3 contains 17 residues. Germline-derived CDR1 and CDR2 are SGHNT and YYREEE (reference sequence).

The chain carries TRBV12-3 or TRBV12-4 and TRBJ1-1, with TRBD1 identical over 8 bases. Trimming removed 5 bases from V and 9 bases from J; junction bases left unmatched: 2. The CDR3 runs 11 residues. The DNA of the CDR3 is TGTGCCAGCAGTCGGACAGGGAAAGCTTTCTTT. Encoded protein: CASSRTGKAFF.

V and J are TRBV28 and TRBJ1-1; D uncertain. CDR1 is MDHEN, CDR2 SYDVKM, per germline. The CDR3 has 15 amino acids. Trimming removed 6 bases at V and 4 bases at J, with 18 bases between. CDR3 nucleotide sequence: TGTGCCAGCAGCCTCCCGGGCCCCGGCGGCACTGAAGCTTTCTTT. Translating it yields CASSLPGPGGTEAFF.

The chain couples TRBV12-3 or TRBV12-4 to TRBJ2-7; 10 bases map to TRBD2. CDR3 length: 13 amino acids. After removal of 7 bases from V and 6 bases from J, the junction contained 6 bases not matched to a gene. The CDR3 nucleotides are TGTGCCAGCACTAGCGGGAGCACGGCCGAGCAGTACTTC. It is translated as CASTSGSTAEQYF.

The gene calls are TRBV5-1 and TRBJ2-1; TRBD2 is a possible D gene (5 bases). The CDR3 is 14 amino acids. V was cut by 4 bases and J by 4 bases, with 12 bases left in between. From germline, CDR1 is SGHRS and CDR2 YFSETQ. CDR3 residues: CASSGITGYNEQFF. Here the CDR3 DNA reads TGCGCCAGCAGCGGTATTACGGGGTACAATGAGCAGTTCTTC.

The chain combines TRBV28 with TRBJ1-3, with TRBD1 as a possible D gene (6 bases). Looked up from germline, CDR1 is MDHEN and CDR2 is SYDVKM. The CDR3 sequence is 16 residues long. The V and J ends lost 4 bases and 3 bases respectively, with 16 bases between them. CDR3 sequence: CASSSRGGVGGNTIYF. CDR3 nucleotide sequence: TGTGCCAGCAGTTCGAGGGGGGGCGTCGGTGGAAACACCATATATTTT.

The chain couples TRBV5-4 to TRBJ2-5, with unresolved D. This CDR3 has 13 residues. Germline CDR1 SGHNT, CDR2 YYREEE (reference sequence). V lost 2 bases and J lost 4, with 9 bases in between. CDR3 bases: TGTGCCAGCAGCTTTCCCCCTGGAGAGACCCAGTACTTC. Its translation is CASSFPPGETQYF.

This chain joins TRBV6-5 and TRBJ1-1, with D hard to call. The CDR3 consists of 13 residues. The germline V and J ends were trimmed by 5 bases and 1 base, with 8 bases remaining between them. From germline, CDR1 is MNHEY and CDR2 SVGAGI. The CDR3 protein is CASSRRRNTEAFF. For the CDR3, the DNA is TGTGCCAGCAGTCGGAGACGGAACACTGAAGCTTTCTTT.